The 30 T cell receptor beta chains below all came from one sample that was sequenced in a study of beta chain features in type 1 diabetes. The entirety of the isolated RNA underwent reverse transcription, so expressed TCRB transcripts were sequenced. Sequenced by immunoSEQ multiplex PCR; TCRdb stores in-frame clones only, minus some. Seen here are hundreds of thousands of clones, approximately 14% observed once, and the top ten hold 5.5% to 7.5%. Sequenced: central memory CD4+ T cells from blood. These receptors were obtained from a man aged 25 to 40 in good health.

This clone turned up a few times. The genes are TRBV5-5 and TRBJ1-6, with 7 bases fitting TRBD1. This CDR3 region has 14 residues. Germline V lookup: CDR1 SGHKS, CDR2 YYEKEE (reference sequence). V shed 4 bases and J 5 bases; nucleotides not matched to a gene: 3. CDR3: CASSQGVNNSPLHF. The CDR3 DNA reads TGTGCCAGCAGCCAGGGGGTCAATAATTCACCCCTCCACTTT.

The chain combines TRBV11-3 with TRBJ2-7; D is unclear. V shed 1 base and J shed 5 bases, with 12 bases lying between them. Germline assignment: CDR1 SGHNT and CDR2 YENEEA. The CDR3 has 14 residues. The CDR3 sequence is CASSLGPTAHEQYV. The CDR3 bases are TGTGCCAGCAGCTTAGGACCTACGGCCCACGAGCAGTACGTC.

This chain connects TRBV6-1 to TRBJ2-3, with D possibly being TRBD1 or TRBD2 (5 bases each). Germline assignment: CDR1 MNHNS and CDR2 SASEGT. Trimming cost V 4 bases and J 5 bases, with 16 bases left between them. The CDR3 has 15 amino acids. The CDR3 here is CASSGGRGAVDTQYF. Written as DNA, the CDR3 is TGTGCCAGCAGTGGGGGACGAGGGGCGGTAGATACGCAGTATTTT.

This clone was seen only a few times. The rearrangement uses TRBV7-6 and TRBJ1-5; no firm D call. V lost 2 bases, J lost 3 bases, and 5 bases lay in between. Germline CDR1 SGHVS, CDR2 FNYEAQ. CDR3 length: 13 residues. This CDR3 is CASSLSLNQPQHF. CDR3 DNA sequence: TGTGCCAGCAGCTTAAGTCTCAATCAGCCCCAGCATTTT.

This clone was seen ten or more times. This chain joins TRBV4-3 and TRBJ1-1; the D is unclear. V lost 1 base and J 10 bases, leaving 7 bases between the germline ends. Germline V gene lookup returns CDR1 LGHNA and CDR2 YSLEER. This CDR3 is built from 11 residues. In DNA, the CDR3 is TGCGCCAGCAGCCAAGGGGAGAGAGCTTTCTTT. This gives the protein CASSQGERAFF.

The chain has TRBV5-6 and TRBJ1-3; the D gene is possibly TRBD1 (6 bases). Trimming left V 2 bases short and J 7 bases short, with 13 bases between. This CDR3 has 14 amino acids. Germline values: CDR1 SGHDT, CDR2 YYEEEE. CDR3 protein: CASSFPGARNTIYF. In DNA, the CDR3 is TGTGCCAGCAGCTTCCCAGGGGCTCGGAACACCATATATTTT.

Ten or more counts support this clone. The chain employs TRBV10-3 and TRBJ2-1; D ambiguous. V was trimmed by 0 bases and J by 5 bases, leaving 2 bases between them. CDR3 size: 12 residues. Germline V gene data show CDR1 as ENHRY and CDR2 as SYGVKD. CDR3 loop: CAISESDNEQFF. As DNA, the CDR3 is TGTGCCATCAGTGAGTCTGACAATGAGCAGTTCTTC.

The chain joins TRBV14 to TRBJ1-2; D gene ambiguous. V was clipped by 0 bases and J by 7 bases, with 12 bases between them. This CDR3 is built from 14 residues. Germline loops: CDR1 SGHDN, CDR2 FVKESK. For the CDR3, the DNA is TGTGCCAGCAGCCAAGACAGAGCCACGGGTGGCTACACCTTC. It codes for CASSQDRATGGYTF. The whole variable domain, filled in from reference TRBV14 and TRBJ1-2, reads EAGVTQFPSHSVIEKGQTVTLRCDPISGHDNLYWYRRVMGKEIKFLLHFVKESKQDESGMPNNRFLAERTGGTYSTLKVQPAELEDSGVYFCASSQDRATGGYTFGSGTRLTVV.

As concerns this clone: Other nucleotide sequences from this sample produce the same CDR3. J is TRBJ1-1 and V is TRBV5-1; no firm D call. Germline loops: CDR1 SGHRS, CDR2 YFSETQ. This CDR3 is 13 amino acids long. Trimming removed 4 bases at V and 0 bases at J, with 7 bases between. CDR3 region: CASSGQLNTEAFF. For the CDR3, the DNA is TGCGCCAGCAGCGGCCAGCTGAACACTGAAGCTTTCTTT.

V is TRBV30 and J is TRBJ1-4; D not resolved. In germline, CDR1 is GTSNPN, CDR2 SVGIG (reference sequence). This CDR3 has 13 residues. With 0 bases removed from V and 8 bases from J, the gap between germline ends came to 10 bases. The CDR3 nucleotides read TGTGCCTGGAGTGTTATCCCTTTGGAAAAACTGTTTTTT. The encoded protein is CAWSVIPLEKLFF.

This sequence joins TRBV5-4 and TRBJ2-1, with TRBD1 as a possible D gene (7 bases). The CDR3 contains 13 residues. Germline lookup yields CDR1 SGHNT and CDR2 YYREEE (reference sequence). V lost 6 bases and J lost 9, with 16 bases in between. The CDR3 sequence is CASTPGGGVEQFF. In DNA form, the CDR3 reads TGTGCCAGCACCCCTGGAGGGGGCGTTGAGCAGTTCTTC.

In its sample, this clone was seen many times. The chain recombines TRBV11-2 with TRBJ2-1; possibly TRBD2 for D (6 bases). The CDR3 totals 15 residues. Germline V gene data show CDR1 as SGHAT and CDR2 as FQNNGV. V shed 5 bases and J shed 0 bases, with 11 bases lying between them. CDR3 sequence reads: CASSVGTLSYNEQFF. CDR3 nucleotides: TGTGCCAGCAGCGTCGGGACTCTCTCCTACAATGAGCAGTTCTTC.

The V call is TRBV7-8, the J call TRBJ2-1; D may be TRBD2 (6 bases). The CDR3 has 13 residues. V lost 2 bases, J lost 9 bases, and 11 bases lay in between. In germline, CDR1 is SGHVS, CDR2 FQNEAQ. The CDR3 sequence is CASSLLIGGEQFF. The CDR3 DNA reads TGTGCCAGCAGCTTATTAATCGGGGGTGAGCAGTTCTTC.

The chain employs TRBV7-2 and TRBJ2-3; 9 bases fit TRBD2. The germline V gene has CDR1 SGHTA and CDR2 FQGNSA. Trimming removed 5 bases from V and 4 bases from J; junction bases left unmatched: 10. CDR3 length: 16 amino acids. CDR3 DNA sequence: TGTGCCAGCAGCCCGATAGCGGGGGCCAGGGCAGATACGCAGTATTTT. Its translation: CASSPIAGARADTQYF.

In its sample, this clone was seen many times. The V and J genes are TRBV7-9 and TRBJ1-1, with a tentative D call TRBD1 (6 bases). The CDR3 runs 16 residues. Germline assignment: CDR1 SEHNR and CDR2 FQNEAQ (reference sequence). Trimming removed 7 bases from V and 5 bases from J, with 23 bases in between. The CDR3 DNA sequence: TGTGCCAGCACAATCCAAAGGCCACAGGGTATGACTGAAGCTTTCTTT. Residues: CASTIQRPQGMTEAFF.

This clone was seen only a few times. The chain joins TRBV7-8 to TRBJ2-3; 13 nucleotides agree with TRBD2. The CDR3 has 19 amino acids. Germline V gene lookup returns CDR1 SGHVS and CDR2 FQNEAQ. Unmatched junction bases numbered 11, after V lost 5 bases and J lost 0 bases. As DNA, the CDR3 is TGTGCCAGCAGCACCCGTAGGACTAGCGGGGGTCATAGCACAGATACGCAGTATTTT. Its translation is CASSTRRTSGGHSTDTQYF.

This clone appeared a few times. V and J are TRBV6-5 and TRBJ2-3, with 7 bases aligning to TRBD2. The CDR3 runs 15 residues. CDR1 is MNHEY and CDR2 is SVGAGI in the germline V gene. V lost 8 bases to trimming and J lost 2 bases; unmatched junction nucleotides: 10. The DNA of the CDR3 is TGTGCCAGCGGCCCTCTCGGGAGGACCACAGATACGCAGTATTTT. It translates to CASGPLGRTTDTQYF.

CDR3 DNA sequence: TGTGCCAGCAGTTACCTGGGACTAGCGGGAGCCTACGAGCAGTACGTC. It encodes CASSYLGLAGAYEQYV. The rearrangement uses TRBV6-6 and TRBJ2-7; the match to TRBD2 covers 14 bases. V shed 2 bases, J shed 2 bases, and the junction held 2 bases outside the gene matches. Germline CDR1 and CDR2: MNHNY and SVGAGI (reference sequence). The CDR3 has 16 amino acids.

The chain is built from TRBV14 and TRBJ1-6; weak D call: TRBD1 (6 bases). The germline V and J ends were trimmed by 3 bases and 7 bases, with 13 bases remaining between them. The CDR3 is 15 amino acids. CDR1 and CDR2 (germline): SGHDN, FVKESK. The CDR3 spells CASSQFRGENSPLHF. The CDR3 region has the DNA TGTGCCAGCAGCCAGTTCAGGGGTGAAAATTCACCCCTCCACTTT.

This clone was recorded at least ten times. This chain uses TRBV27 with TRBJ1-1; 7 bases are shared with TRBD1. The CDR3 covers 15 residues. V lost 4 bases, J lost 4 bases, and 9 bases stayed unmatched. Germline CDR1 and CDR2: MNHEY and SMNVEV (reference sequence). The CDR3 loop reads CASSSKGGAGTEAFF. As DNA, the CDR3 is TGTGCCAGCAGTTCCAAAGGGGGCGCGGGCACTGAAGCTTTCTTT.

The chain carries TRBV28 and TRBJ2-2, with D possibly TRBD2 on 5 matching bases. Germline V gene lookup returns CDR1 MDHEN and CDR2 SYDVKM. V was clipped by 2 bases and J by 1 base, with 11 bases between them. The CDR3 consists of 16 residues. CDR3 residues: CASSLAGLQNTGELFF. CDR3 nucleotide sequence: TGTGCCAGCAGTTTAGCTGGACTGCAGAACACCGGGGAGCTGTTTTTT.

The chain employs TRBV11-2 and TRBJ1-5, with D possibly being TRBD1 (5 bases). Trimming shortened V by 2 bases and J by 6 bases, and 14 bases separated the two germline ends. The germline V gene encodes CDR1 SGHAT and CDR2 FQNNGV. CDR3 size: 15 residues. This CDR3 reads CASSLRGVGRQPQHF. As DNA, the CDR3 is TGTGCCAGCAGCTTACGGGGGGTAGGACGTCAGCCCCAGCATTTT.

This chain links TRBV6-6 with TRBJ2-4, with 8 bases identical to TRBD2. The germline gives CDR1 MNHNY, CDR2 SVGAGI (reference sequence). The CDR3 length is 15 residues. J lost 8 bases, V lost 6 bases, and 12 bases had no gene match. CDR3: CASRTPRDGRDIQYF. In DNA form, the CDR3 reads TGTGCCAGCAGGACTCCACGGGACGGGAGGGACATTCAGTACTTC.

V usage is TRBV7-2 and J usage is TRBJ2-2; D is ambiguous. Germline CDR1 is SGHTA and CDR2 is FQGNSA. V lost 1 base to trimming and J lost 0 bases, with 15 bases between them. This CDR3 spans 18 amino acids. The DNA of the CDR3 is TGTGCCAGCAGCTTAGAGGCGGATTTTTTGACGAACACCGGGGAGCTGTTTTTT. Translated, it gives CASSLEADFLTNTGELFF.

J is TRBJ2-2 and V is TRBV6-5; possibly TRBD2 for D (6 bases). Germline V gene sequence: CDR1 MNHEY, CDR2 SVGAGI. V lost 2 bases and J lost 7, with 11 bases in between. The CDR3 totals 14 residues. The CDR3 nucleotides read TGTGCCAGCAGTTACCCGGGGGTGAACGGGGAGCTGTTTTTT. Amino acid sequence: CASSYPGVNGELFF.

This clone was observed a few times. This chain uses TRBV5-8 with TRBJ2-7; D not resolved. V lost 2 bases and J 3 bases, leaving 6 bases between the germline ends. This CDR3 is built from 12 residues. Per germline, CDR1 SGHTS and CDR2 YDEGEE. The CDR3 bases are TGTGCCAGCAGCTTAACGATCTACGAGCAGTACTTC. Its translation: CASSLTIYEQYF. Based on the CDR3 plus reference TRBV5-8 and TRBJ2-7, the full variable domain is EAGVTQSPTHLIKTRGQQATLRCSPISGHTSVYWYQQALGLGLQFLLWYDEGEERNRGNFPPRFSGRQFPNYSSELNVNALELEDSALYLCASSLTIYEQYFGPGTRLTVT.

The CDR3 sequence is CASSQDGVGNTQYF. In DNA, the CDR3 is TGCGCCAGCAGCCAAGATGGGGTTGGGAATACGCAGTATTTT. The rearrangement uses TRBV4-1 and TRBJ2-3; no definite D call. V dropped 0 bases and J dropped 7 bases, with 11 bases sitting between them. The CDR3 is made up of 14 amino acids. In germline, CDR1 is MGHRA, CDR2 YSYEKL.

This clone occurred a few times. J is TRBJ2-2 and V is TRBV6-6; 8 positions match TRBD1. Per the germline V gene, CDR1 is MNHNY and CDR2 is SVGAGI (reference sequence). The CDR3 is 14 residues long. V gave up 8 bases and J gave up 8 bases; unmatched junction bases: 10. In DNA, the CDR3 is TGTGCCAGCTGGGGACAGGTTCCTGGGGGGGAGCTGTTTTTT. Its protein product is CASWGQVPGGELFF.

The chain has TRBV6-6 and TRBJ2-5, with TRBD2 as a possible D gene (6 bases). From germline, CDR1 is MNHNY and CDR2 SVGAGI (reference sequence). The CDR3 is made up of 13 amino acids. Trimming took off 6 bases at V and 4 bases at J, with 12 bases between the two ends. The CDR3 DNA is TGTGCCAGCAGCAGGGACTGGGGAGAGACCCAGTACTTC. This codes for CASSRDWGETQYF.

The chain carries TRBV27 and TRBJ1-6; the match to TRBD1 covers 7 bases. In germline, CDR1 is MNHEY, CDR2 SMNVEV (reference sequence). V dropped 5 bases and J dropped 8; count of bases not matched to a gene: 21. This CDR3 region has 19 residues. The CDR3 region is CASSADPGQFAGGYSPLHF. In DNA form, the CDR3 reads TGTGCCAGCAGTGCCGACCCGGGACAGTTCGCGGGGGGGTATTCACCCCTCCACTTT.